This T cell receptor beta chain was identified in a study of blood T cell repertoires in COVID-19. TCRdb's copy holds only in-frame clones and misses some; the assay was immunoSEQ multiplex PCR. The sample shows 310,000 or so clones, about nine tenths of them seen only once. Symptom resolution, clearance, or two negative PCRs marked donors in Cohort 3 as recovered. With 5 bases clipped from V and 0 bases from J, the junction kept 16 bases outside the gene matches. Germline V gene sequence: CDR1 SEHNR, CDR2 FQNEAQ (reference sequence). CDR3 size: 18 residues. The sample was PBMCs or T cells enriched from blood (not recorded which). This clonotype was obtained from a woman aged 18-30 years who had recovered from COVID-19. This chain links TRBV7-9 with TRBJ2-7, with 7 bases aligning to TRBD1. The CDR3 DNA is TGTGCCAGCAGCGGGCCGTCCACTCCACAGGGGAGCTCCTACGAGCAGTACTTC. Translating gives CASSGPSTPQGSSYEQYF. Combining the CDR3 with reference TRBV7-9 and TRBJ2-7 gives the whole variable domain DTGVSQNPRHKITKRGQNVTFRCDPISEHNRLYWYRQTLGQGPEFLTYFQNEAQLEKSRLLSDRFSAERPKGSFSTLEIQRTEQGDSAMYLCASSGPSTPQGSSYEQYFGPGTRLTVT.